The 28 T cell receptor beta chains presented below share a single source sample, sequenced in a study of regulatory T cells in long-lasting Graves disease. As to time point: newly diagnosed GD, antithyroid drugs for less than 3 months. PBMC-extracted RNA yielded the TCR library. Investigators prepared the TCR beta libraries by applying iRepertoire HTBI primers and Arm-PCR of CDR3 regions. TCRdb reprocessed the multiplex PCR reads via MiXCR and lists one record per CDR3 protein. This sample has almost 450,000 distinct CDR3 sequences, with 15% to 20% found just once. These data were also reused for a study on T cells in Graves' hyperthyroidism and ophthalmopathy.

This sample comprised peripheral blood mononuclear cells (PBMCs), obtained at new diagnosis, from a patient treated with antithyroid drugs. All receptors derive from a woman aged 25 to 39 with Graves disease.

There are many counts of this clonotype. The chain couples TRBV4-3 to TRBJ1-1; 8 bases agree with TRBD1. V lost 4 bases, J lost 4 bases, and 8 bases stayed unmatched. CDR1 is LGHNA and CDR2 is YSLEER in the germline V gene. This CDR3 has 15 amino acids. The CDR3 DNA reads TGCGCCAGCAGCCTCGGACAGGGAGGATTCACTGAAGCTTTCTTT. Amino acids: CASSLGQGGFTEAFF.

This clonotype was counted at least ten times. The CDR3 nucleotides read TGCAGCGCCCCTGAGGGGACAGGGGGACACAATGAGCAGTTCTTC. This sequence encodes CSAPEGTGGHNEQFF. This chain links TRBV29-1 with TRBJ2-1, with TRBD1 identical over 11 bases. The CDR3 runs 15 residues. The germline V gene encodes CDR1 SQVTM and CDR2 ANQGSEA. J lost 5 bases, V lost 7 bases, and 10 bases had no gene match.

This clonotype came up a few times. CDR3: CASSLVADQPQHF. The CDR3 DNA is TGTGCCAGCAGTTTAGTGGCAGATCAGCCCCAGCATTTT. This chain connects TRBV12-3 or TRBV12-4 to TRBJ1-5; D remains ambiguous. CDR3 length: 13 amino acids. Trimming pared 1 base from V and 5 bases from J, leaving 6 bases between.

This chain links TRBV7-8 with TRBJ1-3; D gene unclear. The CDR3 runs 15 residues. Trimming took 5 bases from V and 0 from J, leaving 11 bases between them. In germline, CDR1 is SGHVS, CDR2 FQNEAQ. The CDR3 DNA reads TGTGCCAGCAGCCAACGACTGAGCTCTGGAAACACCATATATTTT. Amino acids: CASSQRLSSGNTIYF.

Notes on this clonotype: A read error may account for a junction end that differs from germline. The V call is TRBV4-2, the J call TRBJ1-3, with D hard to call. The CDR3 totals 14 residues. Germline values: CDR1 LGHNA, CDR2 YNFKEQ. In DNA form, the CDR3 reads TGTGCCAGCAGCCAGGGTGTCTCTCGAAACACCATATATTTT. Its protein product is CASSQGVSRNTIYF.

This clonotype was observed a few times. The chain recombines TRBV28 with TRBJ2-2, with 8 bases that match TRBD1. This CDR3 contains 15 residues. Germline values: CDR1 MDHEN, CDR2 SYDVKM. With V trimmed by 6 bases and J by 7 bases, 10 bases remained unmatched. CDR3 in DNA: TGTGCCAGCAGGACCGGGACAGGTGGGCTCGGGGAGCTGTTTTTT. This encodes CASRTGTGGLGELFF.

As regards this clonotype: This may be a read error: a much more frequent sequence differs by one nucleotide. J is TRBJ1-1 and V is TRBV5-1; 8 bases agree with TRBD1. The ends lost 5 bases at V and 3 bases at J; junction bases unmatched: 6. CDR1 and CDR2 (germline): SGHRS, YFSETQ. This CDR3 spans 14 amino acids. CDR3 DNA sequence: TGCGCCAGCAGGGCAGGGGGCGGGCACACTGAAGCTTTCTTT. This translates into CASRAGGGHTEAFF.

This clonotype showed up many times. The chain employs TRBV24-1 and TRBJ2-3; no definite D call. The ends were cut back, 4 bases at V and 4 bases at J, with 14 bases in the middle. The CDR3 is 15 amino acids. The germline gives CDR1 KGHDR, CDR2 SFDVKD. The CDR3 sequence: CATSERTGVADTQYF. CDR3 in DNA: TGTGCCACCAGTGAAAGGACGGGTGTGGCAGATACGCAGTATTTT.

A few counts support this clonotype. The rearrangement joins TRBV6-5 to TRBJ1-6; the D is unclear. CDR1 and CDR2 from the germline V gene are MNHEY and SVGAGI. Deletions cut 3 bases from V and 4 bases from J, with 13 bases between. The CDR3 spans 16 residues. CDR3 nucleotides: TGTGCCAGCAGTTATCCGGCAGGACCATATAATTCACCCCTCCACTTT. Translation gives CASSYPAGPYNSPLHF.

The CDR3 region is CAISETRPGLAGELSSYEQYF. In DNA, the CDR3 is TGTGCCATCAGTGAGACCCGGCCAGGACTAGCGGGAGAACTTAGCTCCTACGAGCAGTACTTC. The J gene is TRBJ2-7, the V gene TRBV10-3, with 13 bases lining up with TRBD2. With V trimmed by 2 bases and J by 0 bases, 16 bases remained unmatched. Germline V gene sequence: CDR1 ENHRY, CDR2 SYGVKD. The CDR3 has 21 residues.

J is TRBJ1-1 and V is TRBV18, with no clear D. V was clipped by 3 bases and J by 2 bases, with 19 bases between them. Germline lookup yields CDR1 KGHSH and CDR2 LQKENI. The CDR3 length is 17 residues. CDR3 nucleotides: TGTGCCAGCTCACCGACCCCCTCCGAGGGCTCTAACACTGAAGCTTTCTTT. As protein: CASSPTPSEGSNTEAFF.

Ten or more counts support this clonotype. The chain couples TRBV11-2 to TRBJ2-5; D unresolved. The CDR3 is 13 residues long. From germline, CDR1 is SGHAT and CDR2 FQNNGV. Trimming stripped 4 bases from V and 1 base from J, with 7 bases between. The CDR3 spells CASSSRPQETQYF. CDR3 sequence (DNA): TGTGCCAGCAGCTCCAGACCCCAAGAGACCCAGTACTTC.

This clonotype was observed many times. DNA of the CDR3: TGTGCCAGCAGCTTAGTTGGGGTATTTGAAGCTTTCTTT. Its translation is CASSLVGVFEAFF. This rearrangement joins TRBV11-3 to TRBJ1-1; no definite D call. This CDR3 is built from 13 residues. Per germline, CDR1 SGHNT and CDR2 YENEEA. V was pared by 1 base and J by 7 bases, with 10 bases between.

This clonotype showed up just a few times. The rearrangement joins TRBV6-2 or TRBV6-3 to TRBJ2-2; 9 bases are a match to TRBD1. CDR1 is MNHEY, CDR2 SVGEGT, per germline. This CDR3 is 15 amino acids long. J gave up 3 bases and V 4 bases, and 3 bases lay outside the gene matches. CDR3 nucleotides: TGTGCCAGCAGTTCGGACAGGGGTGACACCGGGGAGCTGTTTTTT. It translates to CASSSDRGDTGELFF.

To note about this clonotype: One base away lies a much larger clone, so this may be a sequencing read error. The CDR3 DNA sequence: TGTGCCAGCAGTTTGGTCGGACAGGGCCTCTGGTGCGAGCAGTACTTC. The encoded protein is CASSLVGQGLWCEQYF. The rearrangement uses TRBV6-5 and TRBJ2-7; 8 positions agree with TRBD1. The CDR3 length is 16 residues. CDR1 is MNHEY and CDR2 is SVGAGI in the germline V gene. The V and J ends lost 4 bases and 6 bases, in that order; junction bases with no gene match: 14.

This clonotype was seen at least ten times. The genes are TRBV5-1 and TRBJ2-7; D is undetermined. This CDR3 comprises 13 residues. Germline CDR1 reads SGHRS; CDR2 reads YFSETQ. The V end lost 1 base, the J end lost 6 bases, and 11 bases lay between the germline ends. CDR3 sequence reads: CASSLIPAREQYF. In DNA form, the CDR3 reads TGCGCCAGCAGCTTGATACCGGCTCGCGAGCAGTACTTC.

Regarding this clonotype: It may be a read error: a sequence one base away is much more abundant. The genes are TRBV12-3 or TRBV12-4 and TRBJ2-7, with D perhaps TRBD1 or TRBD2 (5 bases each). The CDR3 has 14 residues. Trimming took 5 bases from V and 3 from J, leaving 14 bases between them. The CDR3 region is CASSLRGRDYEQYF. The DNA for the CDR3 is TGTGCCAGCAGTCTCCGGGGCAGAGACTACGAGCAGTACTTC.

The chain recombines TRBV10-3 with TRBJ2-7, with D maybe TRBD1 (5 bases). CDR3 length: 16 amino acids. Trimming took off 2 bases at V and 2 bases at J, with 16 bases between the two ends. Germline-derived CDR1 and CDR2 are ENHRY and SYGVKD. This chain's CDR3 is CAISERGQGMAYEQYF. As DNA, the CDR3 is TGTGCCATCAGTGAGCGTGGGCAGGGAATGGCCTACGAGCAGTACTTC.

In regard to this clonotype: Since a much larger clone is just one base distant, this may be a read error. The V call is TRBV11-2, the J call TRBJ2-1; 9 positions agree with TRBD2. The better agreement between TRBJ2-5 and the DNA end casts doubt on the J call. CDR3 size: 16 residues. In germline, CDR1 is SGHAT, CDR2 FQNNGV. CDR3: CAGSSRWAGGQETQYF. CDR3 nucleotides: TGTGCCGGCAGCTCCCGATGGGCGGGAGGGCAAGAGACCCAGTACTTC.

The sample holds many counts of this clonotype. The chain recombines TRBV24-1 with TRBJ2-1, with 12 bases identical to TRBD1. V dropped 4 bases and J dropped 7; count of bases not matched to a gene: 7. This CDR3 contains 16 residues. The germline V gene has CDR1 KGHDR and CDR2 SFDVKD. The DNA for the CDR3 is TGTGCCACCAGTGACCCGGGACAGGGGGCTCTGAATGAGCAGTTCTTC. It is translated as CATSDPGQGALNEQFF.

This clonotype has at least ten counts. J is TRBJ2-3 and V is TRBV30; tentatively, D is TRBD1 or TRBD2 (5 bases each). CDR1 is GTSNPN, CDR2 SVGIG, per germline (reference sequence). The length of the CDR3 is 15 residues. The ends were cut back, 3 bases at V and 2 bases at J, with 15 bases in the middle. DNA of the CDR3: TGTGCCTGGAGGAGGGACCAAAGAGACACAGATACGCAGTATTTT. It translates to CAWRRDQRDTDTQYF.

In the case of this clonotype: A much more abundant neighbour one base away suggests this may be a read error. The rearrangement uses TRBV7-2 and TRBJ2-5; 9 bases are shared with TRBD1. Germline-derived CDR1 and CDR2 are SGHTA and FQGNSA. The CDR3 extends over 14 amino acids. V was clipped by 4 bases and J by 4 bases; unmatched bases: 4. CDR3 DNA: TGTGCCAGCAGCTGGACAGGGGTCGGAGAGACCCAGTACTTC. Its translation is CASSWTGVGETQYF.

This clonotype was counted at least ten times. The final CDR3 position lacks the conserved phenylalanine or tryptophan, pointing to a likely read error. The limits of the CDR3 on the DNA are not certain, so only TCRdb's listed CDR3 is given. The chain recombines TRBV29-1 with TRBJ1-1. CDR1 is SQVTM and CDR2 is ANQGSEA in the germline V gene. The CDR3 has 11 amino acids, counting both end residues. This chain's CDR3 is CSVHIPSRQPR.

The table lists this clonotype with a few counts. This chain joins TRBV19 and TRBJ2-1, with 7 positions matching TRBD2. This CDR3 contains 16 residues. J was trimmed by 3 bases and V by 1 base; bases with no gene match: 6. Per germline, CDR1 LNHDA and CDR2 SQIVND (reference sequence). CDR3 sequence: CASSIAPSGVYNEQFF. The CDR3 DNA sequence: TGTGCCAGTAGTATAGCTCCCAGCGGGGTCTACAATGAGCAGTTCTTC.

This clonotype was seen at least ten times. The genes are TRBV12-3 or TRBV12-4 and TRBJ1-2; D is possibly TRBD1 (5 bases). Deletions cut 2 bases from V and 5 bases from J, with 12 bases between. This CDR3 is 14 amino acids long. The CDR3 sequence: CASSLWGGGYGYTF. Here the CDR3 DNA reads TGTGCCAGCAGTTTATGGGGGGGTGGGTATGGCTACACCTTC.

This clonotype was seen ten or more times. The gene calls are TRBV28 and TRBJ2-6; weak D call: TRBD2 (6 bases). V was cut by 4 bases and J by 1 base, with 17 bases left in between. The germline V gene has CDR1 MDHEN and CDR2 SYDVKM. CDR3 length equals 18 residues. CDR3 DNA: TGTGCCAGCAGTTCCCGACTAGTGTCGACATCTGGGGCCAACGTCCTGACTTTC. Its translation: CASSSRLVSTSGANVLTF.

The table lists this clonotype with many counts. This chain joins TRBV7-2 and TRBJ2-2; 10 nucleotides match TRBD2. V dropped 5 bases and J dropped 6; count of bases not matched to a gene: 6. Per germline, CDR1 SGHTA and CDR2 FQGNSA. CDR3 length equals 15 residues. CDR3 loop: CASSRSSGSPGELFF. DNA for the CDR3: TGTGCCAGCAGCCGCTCTAGCGGGAGTCCCGGGGAGCTGTTTTTT. Filled out from reference TRBV7-2 and TRBJ2-2, the complete variable domain reads GAGVSQSPSNKVTEKGKDVELRCDPISGHTALYWYRQSLGQGLEFLIYFQGNSAPDKSGLPSDRFSAERTGGSVSTLTIQRTQQEDSAVYLCASSRSSGSPGELFFGEGSRLTVL.

This clonotype was detected ten times or more. The chain combines TRBV28 with TRBJ1-5, with a tentative D call TRBD1 (5 bases). Germline V CDR1 and CDR2: MDHEN, SYDVKM. The CDR3 has 15 amino acids. Trimming left V 2 bases short and J 2 bases short, with 10 bases between. CDR3 DNA: TGTGCCAGCAGTTTACGCAGGGCCGGCAATCAGCCCCAGCATTTT. The encoded protein is CASSLRRAGNQPQHF.